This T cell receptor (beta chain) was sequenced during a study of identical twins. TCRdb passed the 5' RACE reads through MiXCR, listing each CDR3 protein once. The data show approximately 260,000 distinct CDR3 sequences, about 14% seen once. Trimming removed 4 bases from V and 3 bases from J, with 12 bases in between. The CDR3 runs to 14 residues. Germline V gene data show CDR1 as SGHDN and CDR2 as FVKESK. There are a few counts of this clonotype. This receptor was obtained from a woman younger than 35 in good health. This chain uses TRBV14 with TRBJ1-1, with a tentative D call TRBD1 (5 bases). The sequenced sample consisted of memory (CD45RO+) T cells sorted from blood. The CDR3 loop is CASSLLGTDTEAFF. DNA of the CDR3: TGTGCCAGCAGCCTCTTGGGGACGGACACTGAAGCTTTCTTT.